A single T cell receptor beta chain is shown here with its context. While unrecorded immune exposures were likely, the donors were nominally healthy when sampled. The sample originates from a study of cytomegalovirus exposure and HLA in healthy donors. Vbeta (60) and Jbeta (13) primers were used in the PCR. Clones were sequenced by immunoSEQ multiplex PCR, and TCRdb holds only the in-frame ones, with some missing. The sample carries about 170,000 clones, about 85% recorded once. This clonotype was sampled from a man in his thirties or forties in good health and CMV-seropositive. Material: PBMCs.

The CDR3 DNA is TGTGCCAGCTCAGGAGCAGGGGTCTTAAACTATGGCTACACCTTC. Protein sequence: CASSGAGVLNYGYTF. This chain uses TRBV5-4 with TRBJ1-2; TRBD1 is a possible D gene (6 bases). This CDR3 comprises 15 residues. CDR1 and CDR2 from the germline V gene are SGHNT and YYREEE (reference sequence). V gave up 7 bases and J gave up 2 bases, with 18 bases separating them.